Given below is one TCR beta chain in context. PCR used 60 Vbeta primers and 13 Jbeta primers. Sequencing was performed with immunoSEQ multiplex PCR; in TCRdb, only in-frame clones are kept and a portion is missing. The sample lists some 180,000 clones, roughly 70% occurring once. This specimen comes from a study of cytomegalovirus exposure and HLA in healthy donors. The clonotype was recovered from a male donor in good health and CMV-seronegative. The sequencing sample was made of PBMCs.

Here the CDR3 DNA reads TGTGCCTGGAGTGCGGCCGGGACAGCAAATTACGAGCAGTACTTC. This gives the protein CAWSAAGTANYEQYF. The chain couples TRBV30 to TRBJ2-7; 7 nucleotides match TRBD1. CDR3 length: 15 amino acids. Germline CDR1 reads GTSNPN; CDR2 reads SVGIG (reference sequence). Trimming took 1 base from V and 4 from J; bases not matched to a gene: 10.